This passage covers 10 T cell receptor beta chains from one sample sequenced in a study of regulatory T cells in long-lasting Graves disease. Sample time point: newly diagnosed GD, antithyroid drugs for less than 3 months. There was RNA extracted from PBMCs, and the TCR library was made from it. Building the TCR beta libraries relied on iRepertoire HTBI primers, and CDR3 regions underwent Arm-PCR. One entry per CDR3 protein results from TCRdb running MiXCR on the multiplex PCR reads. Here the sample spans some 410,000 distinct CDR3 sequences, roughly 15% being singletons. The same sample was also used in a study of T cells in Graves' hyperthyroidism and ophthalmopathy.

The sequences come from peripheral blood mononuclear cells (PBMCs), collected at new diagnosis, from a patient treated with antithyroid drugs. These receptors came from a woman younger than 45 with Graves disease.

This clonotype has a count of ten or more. The CDR3 here is CASSLSLFANLLSYEQYF. The CDR3 DNA reads TGTGCCAGCAGCTTATCTCTTTTCGCCAATCTCCTCTCCTACGAGCAGTACTTC. The V and J genes are TRBV11-2 and TRBJ2-7; D is uncertain. This CDR3 has 18 residues. Trimming cost V 2 bases and J 0 bases, with 20 bases left between them. Germline lookup yields CDR1 SGHAT and CDR2 FQNNGV.

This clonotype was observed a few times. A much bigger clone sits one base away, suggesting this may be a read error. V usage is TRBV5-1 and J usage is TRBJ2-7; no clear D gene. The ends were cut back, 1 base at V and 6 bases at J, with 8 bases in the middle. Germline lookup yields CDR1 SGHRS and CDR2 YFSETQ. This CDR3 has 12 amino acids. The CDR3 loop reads CASSLTFSEQYF. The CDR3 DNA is TGCGCCAGCAGCTTGACCTTCTCCGAGCAGTACTTC.

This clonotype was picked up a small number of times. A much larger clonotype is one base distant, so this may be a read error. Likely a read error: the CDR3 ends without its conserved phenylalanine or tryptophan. CDR3 sequence (DNA): TGTGCCAGCAGCTTAGGCCTAGCGGTTTCACTCTACAATGAGCAGTTCTCC. Protein product: CASSLGLAVSLYNEQFS. This chain uses TRBV7-9 with TRBJ2-1; 7 bases match TRBD2. Germline assignment: CDR1 SEHNR and CDR2 FQNEAQ (reference sequence). The CDR3 has 17 residues. V shed 1 base, J shed 3 bases, and the junction held 9 bases outside the gene matches.

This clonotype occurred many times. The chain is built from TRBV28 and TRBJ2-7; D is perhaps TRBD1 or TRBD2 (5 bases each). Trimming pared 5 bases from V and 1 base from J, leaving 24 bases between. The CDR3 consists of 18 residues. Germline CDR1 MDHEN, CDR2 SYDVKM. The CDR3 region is CASSILGGPGPSSYEQYF. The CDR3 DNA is TGTGCCAGCAGTATACTCGGTGGACCGGGACCAAGTTCCTACGAGCAGTACTTC.

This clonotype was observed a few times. CDR3 region: CAISEKASPSYNEQFF. The CDR3 bases are TGTGCCATCAGTGAGAAGGCTAGCCCCTCCTACAATGAGCAGTTCTTC. This rearrangement joins TRBV10-3 to TRBJ2-1, with D possibly TRBD2 on 5 matching bases. CDR3 length equals 16 residues. V was clipped by 2 bases and J by 0 bases, with 11 bases between them. Germline lookup yields CDR1 ENHRY and CDR2 SYGVKD.

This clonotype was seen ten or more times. The DNA of the CDR3 is TGTGCCAGCAGTTTTCGACAGCCTCTAACCACAGATACGCAGTATTTT. This translates into CASSFRQPLTTDTQYF. The rearrangement joins TRBV2 to TRBJ2-3, with D perhaps matching TRBD1 (5 bases). This CDR3 has 16 residues. The V gene lost 5 bases and the J gene lost 2 bases, with 17 bases spanning the gap. Germline V gene lookup returns CDR1 SNHLY and CDR2 FYNNEI.

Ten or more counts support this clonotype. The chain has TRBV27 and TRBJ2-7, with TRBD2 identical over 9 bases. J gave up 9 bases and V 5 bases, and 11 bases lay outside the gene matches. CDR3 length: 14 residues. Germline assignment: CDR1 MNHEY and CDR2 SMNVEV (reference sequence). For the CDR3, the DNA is TGTGCCAGCAGTGCGACTAGCGGAGCTGTGAGGCAGTACTTC. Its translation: CASSATSGAVRQYF.

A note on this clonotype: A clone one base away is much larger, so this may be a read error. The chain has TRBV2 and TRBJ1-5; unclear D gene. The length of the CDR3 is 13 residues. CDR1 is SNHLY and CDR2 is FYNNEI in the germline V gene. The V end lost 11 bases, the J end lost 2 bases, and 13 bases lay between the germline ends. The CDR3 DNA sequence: TGTGCCGGATCACCGGGCGGCAATCAGCCCCAGCATTTT. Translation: CAGSPGGNQPQHF. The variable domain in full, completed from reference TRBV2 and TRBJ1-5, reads EPEVTQTPSHQVTQMGQEVILRCVPISNHLYFYWYRQILGQKVEFLVSFYNNEISEKSEIFDDQFSVERPDGSNFTLKIRSTKLEDSAMYFCAGSPGGNQPQHFGDGTRLSIL.

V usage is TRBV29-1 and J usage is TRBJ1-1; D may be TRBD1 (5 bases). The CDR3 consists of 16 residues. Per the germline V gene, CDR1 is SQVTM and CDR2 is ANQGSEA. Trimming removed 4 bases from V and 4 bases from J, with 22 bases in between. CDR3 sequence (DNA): TGCAGCGTTGCGACGGCCTGGGACTTTCTGGCCACTGAAGCTTTCTTT. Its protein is CSVATAWDFLATEAFF.

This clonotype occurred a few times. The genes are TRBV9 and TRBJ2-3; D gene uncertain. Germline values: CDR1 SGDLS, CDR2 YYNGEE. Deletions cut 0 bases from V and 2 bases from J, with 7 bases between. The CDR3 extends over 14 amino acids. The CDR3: CASSVAQHTDTQYF. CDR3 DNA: TGTGCCAGCAGCGTAGCTCAGCACACAGATACGCAGTATTTT. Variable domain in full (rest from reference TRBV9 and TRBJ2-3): DSGVTQTPKHLITATGQRVTLRCSPRSGDLSVYWYQQSLDQGLQFLIQYYNGEERAKGNILERFSAQQFPDLHSELNLSSLELGDSALYFCASSVAQHTDTQYFGPGTRLTVL.